This T cell receptor (beta chain) was captured by sequencing in a study of T cell changes during pregnancy in multiple sclerosis. Trimming at V came to 3 bases and at J to 2 bases, leaving 17 bases not matched to a gene. This CDR3 is built from 20 residues. Germline V gene data show CDR1 as SNHLY and CDR2 as FYNNEI. Profiling relied on immunoSEQ multiplex PCR, and the TCRdb table lists in-frame clones only, not all of them. The sample shows under 95,000 clones, around 92% of them seen only once. This sequence originates from a female donor with multiple sclerosis, enrolled in a pregnancy study. The specimen comprised peripheral blood, sampled after pregnancy. The chain uses TRBV2 and TRBJ1-5; 9 bases align to TRBD1. The CDR3 DNA follows: TGTGCCAGCAGTGACGAGGTGGGGACAGGGAAAGTCGCCGGCAATCAGCCCCAGCATTTT. Protein sequence: CASSDEVGTGKVAGNQPQHF. The variable domain in full, completed from reference TRBV2 and TRBJ1-5, reads EPEVTQTPSHQVTQMGQEVILRCVPISNHLYFYWYRQILGQKVEFLVSFYNNEISEKSEIFDDQFSVERPDGSNFTLKIRSTKLEDSAMYFCASSDEVGTGKVAGNQPQHFGDGTRLSIL.